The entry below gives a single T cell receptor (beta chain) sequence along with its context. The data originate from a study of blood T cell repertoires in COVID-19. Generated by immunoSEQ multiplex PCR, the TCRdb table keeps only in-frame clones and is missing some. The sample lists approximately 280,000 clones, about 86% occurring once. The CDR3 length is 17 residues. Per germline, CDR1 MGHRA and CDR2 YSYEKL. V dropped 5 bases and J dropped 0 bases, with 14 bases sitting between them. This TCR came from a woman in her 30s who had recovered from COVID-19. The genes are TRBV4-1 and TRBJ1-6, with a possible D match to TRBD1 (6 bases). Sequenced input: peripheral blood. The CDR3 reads CASSTTGGASYNSPLHF. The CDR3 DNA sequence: TGCGCCAGCAGCACAACTGGGGGGGCCTCCTATAATTCACCCCTCCACTTT.